This TCR beta chain was profiled in a study of blood T cell repertoires in COVID-19. Study-level background: The samples span acute and convalescent COVID-19 from the United States, Italy and Spain.

Here immunoSEQ multiplex PCR was the method, and the copy in TCRdb shows in-frame clones only, minus some. The sample lists 150,000 or so clones, 70% to 85% seen once, with roughly 12% in the top ten. Only a few counts were recorded for this clone. The V end lost 7 bases, the J end lost 4 bases, and 9 bases lay between the germline ends. The CDR3 is made up of 13 amino acids. Germline CDR1 reads KGHDR; CDR2 reads SFDVKD. The genes are TRBV24-1 and TRBJ2-2; D is unclear. This TCR came from a man aged 45-65 years who had recovered from COVID-19. Sequencing input: PBMCs or T cells enriched from blood (not recorded which). The DNA for the CDR3 is TGTGCCACCAGCACGGCAGGCACCGGGGAGCTGTTTTTT. This translates into CATSTAGTGELFF.